Listed below are T cell receptor beta chains from one sample, sequenced in a study of T-cell reconstitution after alpha-beta-depleted transplantation in children. TCRdb reprocessed the PCR reads with MiXCR, giving one entry per CDR3 protein. The profile shows about 310,000 distinct CDR3 sequences, 20% to 30% of them singletons. Source: PBMCs, mostly from graft donor cells, taken 180 days after TCRalphabeta/CD19-depleted stem cell transplant. The receptors were gathered from a male patient between 5 and 17 years old who had a stem cell transplant for acute lymphoblastic leukemia, so the T cells may come from the graft donor. Both conserved end residues are part of each CDR3. Fields, in order: CDR3 protein, CDR3 DNA, D gene, J gene, V gene, clone size. D genes are given only for firm matches. Rows may omit the clone size; those that give it use once, few, many or a size class.

CDR3 protein: CATRKDSRNTDTQYF
CDR3 DNA: TGTGCCACCAGAAAAGACAGTCGGAACACAGATACGCAGTATTTT
D gene: .
J gene: TRBJ2-3
V gene: TRBV24-1
clone size: .

CDR3 protein: CASSPLGQAVQYF
CDR3 DNA: TGTGCCAGCTCACCCCTCGGACAGGCTGTGCAGTACTTC
D gene: TRBD1
J gene: TRBJ2-7
V gene: TRBV18
clone size: .

CDR3 protein: CASSFVAGVGTEAFF
CDR3 DNA: TGTGCCAGCAGTTTTGTAGCGGGCGTGGGCACTGAAGCTTTCTTT
D gene: .
J gene: TRBJ1-1
V gene: TRBV12-3/TRBV12-4
clone size: .

CDR3 protein: CSARKGLYSNQPQHF
CDR3 DNA: TGCAGTGCTAGAAAGGGACTTTATAGCAATCAGCCCCAGCATTTT
D gene: .
J gene: TRBJ1-5
V gene: TRBV20-1
clone size: .

CDR3 protein: CASSLQYNSPLHF
CDR3 DNA: TGTGCCAGCAGCTTGCAGTATAATTCACCCCTCCACTTT
D gene: .
J gene: TRBJ1-6
V gene: TRBV7-2
clone size: few

CDR3 protein: CASGPRLAGEYEQYF
CDR3 DNA: TGTGCTAGTGGTCCCAGACTAGCGGGAGAGTACGAGCAGTACTTC
D gene: TRBD2
J gene: TRBJ2-7
V gene: TRBV12-5
clone size: once

CDR3 protein: CASSLDSPYGYTF
CDR3 DNA: TGCGCCAGCAGCTTGGACAGCCCCTATGGCTACACCTTC
D gene: .
J gene: TRBJ1-2
V gene: TRBV5-1
clone size: .

CDR3 protein: CSASTSTGGSGYTF
CDR3 DNA: TGCAGTGCTAGTACATCGACAGGGGGATCTGGCTACACCTTC
D gene: TRBD1
J gene: TRBJ1-2
V gene: TRBV20-1
clone size: .

CDR3 protein: CASSYSRGTQYF
CDR3 DNA: TGTGCCAGCAGTTACTCGAGGGGGACCCAGTACTTC
D gene: .
J gene: TRBJ2-5
V gene: TRBV6-5
clone size: few

CDR3 protein: CASSYYSGRKNTEAFF
CDR3 DNA: TGTGCCAGCAGTTACTATAGCGGGAGAAAGAACACTGAAGCTTTCTTT
D gene: .
J gene: TRBJ1-1
V gene: TRBV6-5
clone size: .

CDR3 protein: CASSDIGPTSGRRASRNEQFF
CDR3 DNA: TGTGCCAGCAGTGACATCGGTCCGACTAGCGGGAGAAGGGCTAGCAGGAATGAGCAGTTCTTC
D gene: TRBD2
J gene: TRBJ2-1
V gene: TRBV25-1
clone size: few

CDR3 protein: CASSSPGTGLMEKYF
CDR3 DNA: TGTGCCAGCAGTTCTCCCGGGACAGGGTTAATGGAGAAGTATTTT
D gene: TRBD1
J gene: TRBJ2-3
V gene: TRBV28
clone size: few

CDR3 protein: CASSLVVSGYEQYF
CDR3 DNA: TGTGCCAGCAGCTTAGTCGTCTCGGGTTACGAGCAGTACTTC
D gene: .
J gene: TRBJ2-7
V gene: TRBV7-2
clone size: few

CDR3 protein: CASSQVGQAPSYEQYF
CDR3 DNA: TGTGCCAGCAGCCAAGTAGGGCAGGCCCCCTCTTACGAGCAGTACTTC
D gene: .
J gene: TRBJ2-7
V gene: TRBV3-1
clone size: .